Presented here are 18 T cell receptor beta chains from one specimen sequenced in a study of cytomegalovirus exposure and HLA in healthy donors. A multiplex PCR was run with 60 Vbeta primers and 13 Jbeta primers. Data came from immunoSEQ multiplex PCR; TCRdb stores just in-frame clones and leaves some out. The data contain over 150,000 clones, 70% to 80% of them seen just once; the ten biggest clones take up 0.95% to 1.5%. The source material was PBMCs. The receptors shown here come from a woman aged 45 to 65 in good health and CMV-seronegative.

This rearrangement joins TRBV19 to TRBJ2-5; the match to TRBD1 covers 8 bases. This CDR3 is 15 amino acids long. J gave up 0 bases and V 5 bases, and 5 bases lay outside the gene matches. Looked up from germline, CDR1 is LNHDA and CDR2 is SQIVND (reference sequence). The CDR3 DNA is TGTGCCAGTAGTTTTAGGACAGGGTACCAAGAGACCCAGTACTTC. Translation: CASSFRTGYQETQYF.

V gene TRBV5-1 combines with J gene TRBJ2-3, with 12 nucleotides matching TRBD2. The CDR3 totals 16 residues. From germline, CDR1 is SGHRS and CDR2 YFSETQ. The V and J ends lost 3 bases and 2 bases, in that order; junction bases with no gene match: 4. The CDR3 DNA is TGCGCCAGCAGCTCTGGACTAGCGGGATACACAGATACGCAGTATTTT. Translating gives CASSSGLAGYTDTQYF.

The table lists this clone with a count of one. Here the CDR3 reads CASSLRGPDQYF. In DNA form, the CDR3 reads TGTGCCAGCAGCTTGAGGGGGCCGGATCAGTACTTC. The chain couples TRBV7-2 to TRBJ2-4, with 7 positions matching TRBD1. Per the germline V gene, CDR1 is SGHTA and CDR2 is FQGNSA. Trimming cost V 3 bases and J 12 bases; bases outside gene matches: 5. This CDR3 has 12 amino acids.

The chain carries TRBV4-2 and TRBJ2-5; D is possibly TRBD2 (5 bases). The CDR3 has 15 residues. Per germline, CDR1 LGHNA and CDR2 YNFKEQ. Trimming pared 1 base from V and 2 bases from J, leaving 11 bases between. The CDR3 sequence is CASSQGAREQETQYF. In nucleotides, the CDR3 is TGTGCCAGCAGCCAAGGAGCGAGGGAACAAGAGACCCAGTACTTC.

V usage is TRBV11-2 and J usage is TRBJ2-1; D is perhaps TRBD1 (6 bases). This CDR3 spans 14 amino acids. V dropped 8 bases and J dropped 4 bases, with 15 bases sitting between them. CDR1 and CDR2 from the germline V gene are SGHAT and FQNNGV. CDR3 nucleotides: TGTGCCAGCGGGTTACAGGGACCTTACAATGAGCAGTTCTTC. Residues: CASGLQGPYNEQFF.

This chain uses TRBV28 with TRBJ1-2, with 7 bases fitting TRBD1. The V and J ends lost 8 bases and 6 bases, in that order; junction bases with no gene match: 12. CDR3 length: 14 residues. Germline CDR1 and CDR2: MDHEN and SYDVKM. DNA for the CDR3: TGTGCCAGCTCTTGGATGGACAGGAGGGATGGCTACACCTTC. Protein: CASSWMDRRDGYTF.

This chain links TRBV5-1 with TRBJ1-3; D remains unclear. There are 15 residues in the CDR3. Germline-derived CDR1 and CDR2 are SGHRS and YFSETQ. The ends were cut back, 0 bases at V and 0 bases at J, with 7 bases in the middle. For the CDR3, the DNA is TGCGCCAGCAGCTTGGGCAGAAACTCTGGAAACACCATATATTTT. Residues: CASSLGRNSGNTIYF. Looking up the rest from reference TRBV5-1 and TRBJ1-3 gives the full variable domain: KAGVTQTPRYLIKTRGQQVTLSCSPISGHRSVSWYQQTPGQGLQFLFEYFSETQRNKGNFPGRFSGRQFSNSRSEMNVSTLELGDSALYLCASSLGRNSGNTIYFGEGSWLTVV.

The genes are TRBV15 and TRBJ1-5; D possibly corresponds to TRBD1 (5 bases). The CDR3 runs 17 residues. The germline V gene has CDR1 LNHNV and CDR2 YYDKDF (reference sequence). The V and J ends lost 0 bases and 0 bases respectively, with 12 bases between them. The CDR3 sequence is CATSREGFRASNQPQHF. The CDR3 bases are TGTGCCACCAGCAGAGAAGGTTTCAGGGCTAGCAATCAGCCCCAGCATTTT. Supplemented by reference TRBV15 and TRBJ1-5, the full variable domain reads DAMVIQNPRYQVTQFGKPVTLSCSQTLNHNVMYWYQQKSSQAPKLLFHYYDKDFNNEADTPDNFQSRRPNTSFCFLDIRSPGLGDTAMYLCATSREGFRASNQPQHFGDGTRLSIL.

V gene TRBV19 combines with J gene TRBJ2-3, with TRBD1 as a possible D gene (6 bases). Trimming removed 11 bases from V and 3 bases from J, with 12 bases in between. Germline CDR1 and CDR2: LNHDA and SQIVND (reference sequence). The CDR3 contains 12 residues. The CDR3 spells CAEYRATDTQYF. CDR3 DNA: TGTGCCGAATACAGGGCTACAGATACGCAGTATTTT.

This chain joins TRBV27 and TRBJ2-1, with 10 bases identical to TRBD2. The germline CDR1 and CDR2 sequences are MNHEY and SMNVEV (reference sequence). This CDR3 has 18 amino acids. J lost 9 bases, V lost 2 bases, and 16 bases had no gene match. The CDR3 DNA follows: TGTGCCAGCAGTTTAAAGGATGGTTCTAGCGGGAGTCGTGGTGAGCAGTTCTTC. Amino acid sequence: CASSLKDGSSGSRGEQFF.

The chain recombines TRBV5-1 with TRBJ2-7, with 7 nucleotides matching TRBD1. Germline loops: CDR1 SGHRS, CDR2 YFSETQ. CDR3 length equals 13 residues. The V segment lost 5 bases and the J segment 2 bases; nucleotides outside the gene matches: 4. CDR3 loop: CASRTGETYEQYF. The DNA of the CDR3 is TGCGCCAGCAGAACAGGGGAGACCTACGAGCAGTACTTC.

The rearrangement uses TRBV9 and TRBJ1-5, with D possibly being TRBD1 (6 bases). V was cut by 3 bases and J by 0 bases, with 16 bases left in between. The CDR3 is 17 residues long. The germline CDR1 and CDR2 sequences are SGDLS and YYNGEE. The CDR3 region is CASSEGGGSYSNQPQHF. The CDR3 DNA is TGTGCCAGCAGCGAGGGAGGGGGAAGTTATAGCAATCAGCCCCAGCATTTT.

This clone was counted only a few times. This chain links TRBV28 with TRBJ2-7, with D unresolved. The CDR3 length is 14 residues. Germline-derived CDR1 and CDR2 are MDHEN and SYDVKM. V lost 7 bases, J lost 0 bases, and 13 bases lay in between. CDR3 loop: CASIPPESSYEQYF. The CDR3 bases are TGTGCCAGCATTCCCCCGGAGAGCTCCTACGAGCAGTACTTC.

The chain employs TRBV29-1 and TRBJ1-3; D gene ambiguous. The V gene's germline CDR1 is SQVTM and CDR2 ANQGSEA. The CDR3 sequence is 12 residues long. V was pared by 5 bases and J by 2 bases, with 7 bases between. The CDR3 loop is CSVPEPGNTIYF. CDR3 nucleotides: TGCAGCGTTCCCGAGCCTGGAAACACCATATATTTT. The full variable domain, in which reference TRBV29-1 and TRBJ1-3 provide the parts outside the CDR3, is SAVISQKPSRDICQRGTSLTIQCQVDSQVTMMFWYRQQPGQSLTLIATANQGSEATYESGFVIDKFPISRPNLTFSTLTVSNMSPEDSSIYLCSVPEPGNTIYFGEGSWLTVV.

This clone appeared a few times. The CDR3 DNA reads as TGTGCCAGCAGGCTCACCGGAGGACCCTACGAGCAGTACTTC. Translated, it gives CASRLTGGPYEQYF. J is TRBJ2-7 and V is TRBV11-2, with D maybe TRBD2 (5 bases). In germline, CDR1 is SGHAT, CDR2 FQNNGV. This CDR3 region has 14 residues. Trimming cost V 6 bases and J 2 bases, with 14 bases left between them.

Here the CDR3 DNA reads TGCGCCAGCAGCCAAGAACGCGGACAGGGGGAGAGCTCTGGAAACACCATATATTTT. It is translated as CASSQERGQGESSGNTIYF. The chain joins TRBV4-3 to TRBJ1-3, with 10 bases lining up with TRBD1. V shed 0 bases, J shed 0 bases, and the junction held 8 bases outside the gene matches. Germline CDR1 is LGHNA and CDR2 is YSLEER. The CDR3 contains 19 residues.

The chain couples TRBV29-1 to TRBJ2-1; 8 nucleotides line up with TRBD2. Germline V gene lookup returns CDR1 SQVTM and CDR2 ANQGSEA. The length of the CDR3 is 12 residues. Here the CDR3 DNA reads TGCATCGTAGCGGGGATATACAATGAGCAGTTCTTC. This sequence encodes CIVAGIYNEQFF.

V usage is TRBV9 and J usage is TRBJ2-5; TRBD2 matches at 16 bases. J gave up 0 bases and V 2 bases, and 4 bases lay outside the gene matches. The CDR3 consists of 18 residues. CDR1 SGDLS and CDR2 YYNGEE come from the germline V gene. CDR3 sequence (DNA): TGTGCCAGCAGCGTTGGGACTAGCGGGGGGGTAAACCAAGAGACCCAGTACTTC. As protein: CASSVGTSGGVNQETQYF.